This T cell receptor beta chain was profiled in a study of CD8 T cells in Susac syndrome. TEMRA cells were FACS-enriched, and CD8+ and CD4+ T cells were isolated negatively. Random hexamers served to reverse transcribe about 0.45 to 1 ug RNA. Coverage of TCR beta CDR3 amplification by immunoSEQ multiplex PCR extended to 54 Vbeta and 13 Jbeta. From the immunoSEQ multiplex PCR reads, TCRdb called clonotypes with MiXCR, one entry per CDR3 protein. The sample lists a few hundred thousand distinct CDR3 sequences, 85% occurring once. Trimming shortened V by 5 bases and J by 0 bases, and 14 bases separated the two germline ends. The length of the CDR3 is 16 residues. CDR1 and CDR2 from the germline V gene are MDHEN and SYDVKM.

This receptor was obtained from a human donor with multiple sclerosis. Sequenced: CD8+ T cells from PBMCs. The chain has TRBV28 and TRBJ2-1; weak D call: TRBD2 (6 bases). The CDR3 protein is CASSQILGSSYNEQFF. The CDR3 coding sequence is TGTGCCAGCAGTCAAATCCTCGGGAGCTCCTACAATGAGCAGTTCTTC.